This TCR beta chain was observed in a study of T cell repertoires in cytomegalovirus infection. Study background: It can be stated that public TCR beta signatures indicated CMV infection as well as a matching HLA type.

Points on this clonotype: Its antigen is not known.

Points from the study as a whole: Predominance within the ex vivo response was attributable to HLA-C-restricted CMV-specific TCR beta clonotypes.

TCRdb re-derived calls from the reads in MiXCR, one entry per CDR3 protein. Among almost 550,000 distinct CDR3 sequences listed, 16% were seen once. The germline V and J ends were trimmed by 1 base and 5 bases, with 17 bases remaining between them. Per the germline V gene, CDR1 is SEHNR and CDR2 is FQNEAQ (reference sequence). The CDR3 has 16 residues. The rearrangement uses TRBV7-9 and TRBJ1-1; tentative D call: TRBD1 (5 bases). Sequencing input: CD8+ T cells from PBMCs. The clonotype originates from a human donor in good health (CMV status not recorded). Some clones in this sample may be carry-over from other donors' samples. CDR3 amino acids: CASSLGGEGRRTEAFF. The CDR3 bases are TGTGCCAGCAGCTTAGGGGGCGAGGGGCGTCGAACTGAAGCTTTCTTT.